Presented here are 15 T cell receptor beta chains from one specimen sequenced in a study of regulatory T cells in long-lasting Graves disease. There was RNA extracted from PBMCs, and the TCR library was made from it. TCRdb itself ran the reads through MiXCR, one entry per CDR3 protein. The table includes about 1,500 distinct CDR3 sequences, approximately 82% detected once. The material was peripheral blood mononuclear cells (PBMCs), obtained with antithyroid drug treatment, in newly diagnosed or persistent Graves disease (not recorded which). The receptors were sampled from a woman under 30 with Graves disease.

The rearrangement joins TRBV27 to TRBJ1-2, with D unclear. This CDR3 comprises 17 residues. Germline CDR1 reads MNHEY; CDR2 reads SMNVEV (reference sequence). Trimming cost V 6 bases and J 6 bases, with 26 bases left between them. For the CDR3, the DNA is TGTGCCAGCAGCCTTTCCCCCTCAGTAGGAGTATTCGATGGCTACACCTTC. Translated: CASSLSPSVGVFDGYTF.

The chain uses TRBV20-1 and TRBJ1-3; no reliable D call. From germline, CDR1 is DFQATT and CDR2 SNEGSKA (reference sequence). The germline V and J ends were trimmed by 3 bases and 1 base, with 7 bases remaining between them. CDR3 length equals 13 residues. The CDR3 coding sequence is TGCAGTGCTAGGACATTTTCTGGAAACACCATATATTTT. Amino acid sequence: CSARTFSGNTIYF.

This chain connects TRBV6-6 to TRBJ2-2; D assignment may be TRBD1 or TRBD2 (7 bases each). Germline V gene sequence: CDR1 MNHNY, CDR2 SVGAGI (reference sequence). The CDR3 loop spans 17 amino acids. Trimming took 6 bases from V and 4 from J, leaving 21 bases between them. CDR3 residues: CASSPSRGGQSTGELFF. The CDR3 DNA follows: TGTGCCAGCAGCCCCAGCCGCGGGGGACAGAGCACCGGGGAGCTGTTTTTT.

This chain uses TRBV25-1 with TRBJ1-1; D is perhaps TRBD1 (6 bases). This CDR3 spans 13 amino acids. The germline CDR1 and CDR2 sequences are MGHDK and SYGVNS. With 4 bases removed from V and 3 bases from J, the gap between germline ends came to 9 bases. In DNA form, the CDR3 reads TGTGCCAGCAGTGGATACAGGGACACTGAAGCTTTCTTT. Translation gives CASSGYRDTEAFF.

The rearrangement uses TRBV30 and TRBJ2-7; D remains unclear. The CDR3 runs to 13 residues. Trimming took 0 bases from V and 7 from J, leaving 13 bases between them. Germline V gene sequence: CDR1 GTSNPN, CDR2 SVGIG (reference sequence). The CDR3 DNA is TGTGCCTGGAGTGTACTGGGTTCAAGTGAGCAGTACTTC. It specifies CAWSVLGSSEQYF.

This clonotype was counted a few times. The V gene is TRBV29-1, the J gene TRBJ2-7; 7 nucleotides align to TRBD1. CDR1 is SQVTM, CDR2 ANQGSEA, per germline. The CDR3 has 13 amino acids. After removal of 2 bases from V and 6 bases from J, the junction contained 7 bases not matched to a gene. The chain's CDR3 is CSVEKDRSSEQYF. CDR3 in DNA: TGCAGCGTTGAAAAGGACAGGTCATCCGAGCAGTACTTC.

This sequence joins TRBV7-2 and TRBJ2-5, with D possibly being TRBD2 (6 bases). The CDR3 totals 13 residues. In germline, CDR1 is SGHTA, CDR2 FQGNSA. Deletions cut 5 bases from V and 3 bases from J, with 10 bases between. As DNA, the CDR3 is TGTGCCAGCAGCCTGACTAGGGAAGAGACCCAGTACTTC. The encoded protein is CASSLTREETQYF.

This clonotype was seen more than once but under ten times. The genes are TRBV11-2 and TRBJ2-7; 8 bases line up with TRBD2. The V gene's germline CDR1 is SGHAT and CDR2 FQNNGV. The V gene end was trimmed by 3 bases and the J gene end by 7 bases; junction bases not matched to a gene: 11. This CDR3 region has 15 residues. Here the CDR3 DNA reads TGTGCCAGCAGCTTTACCCTAGCGGGTCCACAGGAGCAGTACTTC. Encoded protein: CASSFTLAGPQEQYF.

This rearrangement joins TRBV28 to TRBJ2-3, with unresolved D. The germline CDR1 and CDR2 sequences are MDHEN and SYDVKM. Between the trimmed V and J ends, which lost 3 bases and 0 bases, there was a span of 19 bases. This CDR3 is 18 amino acids long. The CDR3 region has the DNA TGTGCCAGCAGTTTGTGGCGGCCGGTGGGTTCTAGCACAGATACGCAGTATTTT. This codes for CASSLWRPVGSSTDTQYF.

V is TRBV20-1 and J is TRBJ2-3; 11 bases are a match to TRBD2. V shed 6 bases and J 3 bases; nucleotides not matched to a gene: 14. Germline CDR1 and CDR2: DFQATT and SNEGSKA (reference sequence). The CDR3 runs 17 residues. CDR3 sequence reads: CSAILAGANPATDTQYF. The CDR3 DNA follows: TGCAGTGCCATACTAGCGGGGGCCAATCCGGCAACAGATACGCAGTATTTT.

The J gene is TRBJ2-7, the V gene TRBV19; D is uncertain. Trimming stripped 7 bases from V and 0 bases from J, with 10 bases between. The CDR3 spans 13 residues. Germline V gene data show CDR1 as LNHDA and CDR2 as SQIVND (reference sequence). In nucleotides, the CDR3 is TGTGCCAGTACCGACGGATTCTCCTACGAGCAGTACTTC. This translates into CASTDGFSYEQYF.

The chain carries TRBV9 and TRBJ1-1; TRBD1 is a possible D gene (6 bases). Trimming took off 4 bases at V and 1 base at J, with 26 bases between the two ends. Per the germline V gene, CDR1 is SGDLS and CDR2 is YYNGEE. This CDR3 has 19 residues. CDR3 bases: TGTGCCAGCAGCCCCCGAACCCCTTTTCACAGGGAAGGGAACACTGAAGCTTTCTTT. Residues: CASSPRTPFHREGNTEAFF.

Regarding this clonotype: Its ends do not fully match the called genes, so a read error is possible. The chain couples TRBV4-3 to TRBJ1-4; 9 nucleotides line up with TRBD1. The germline gives CDR1 LGHNA, CDR2 YSLEER. The CDR3 is made up of 17 amino acids. The CDR3 loop reads CASTQGQGKATNEKLFF. Written as DNA, the CDR3 is TGCGCCAGCACCCAAGGACAGGGGAAGGCAACTAATGAAAAACTGTTTTTT.

V and J are TRBV18 and TRBJ2-1; 11 bases match TRBD2. Germline CDR1 KGHSH, CDR2 LQKENI. The V gene end was trimmed by 1 base and the J gene end by 4 bases; junction bases not matched to a gene: 18. The CDR3 sequence is 21 residues long. CDR3 sequence (DNA): TGTGCCAGCTCACCACGCGGGACAGATCCTAGCGGGAGGAAGAAATACAATGAGCAGTTCTTC. Its protein is CASSPRGTDPSGRKKYNEQFF. Full variable domain (rest looked up from reference TRBV18 and TRBJ2-1): NAGVMQNPRHLVRRRGQEARLRCSPMKGHSHVYWYRQLPEEGLKFMVYLQKENIIDESGMPKERFSAEFPKEGPSILRIQQVVRGDSAAYFCASSPRGTDPSGRKKYNEQFFGPGTRLTVL.

This clonotype has more than one count but fewer than ten. V is TRBV9 and J is TRBJ2-6; unclear D gene. Trimming removed 4 bases at V and 2 bases at J, with 7 bases between. Germline V gives CDR1 SGDLS, CDR2 YYNGEE. CDR3 length: 14 amino acids. The CDR3 DNA sequence: TGTGCCAGCAGCCCCGCCCCTGGGGCCAACGTCCTGACTTTC. Its protein product is CASSPAPGANVLTF.